The present TCR beta chain was sequenced within a study of T cells in Graves' hyperthyroidism and ophthalmopathy. This clonotype was detected many times. It was RNA transcripts that yielded the amplified TCR beta CDR3 regions. With the HTBI primer set, the TCR CDR3 went through a first round of RT-PCR. TCRdb redid the calling of the multiplex PCR reads with MiXCR, one entry per CDR3 protein. The table lists some 690,000 distinct CDR3 sequences, roughly 17% of them singletons. Unmatched junction bases numbered 4, after V lost 5 bases and J lost 4 bases. Per germline, CDR1 SEHNR and CDR2 FQNEAQ (reference sequence). The CDR3 consists of 15 residues.

The chain uses TRBV7-9 and TRBJ2-7; 14 positions agree with TRBD2. The sample was blood. This TCR came from a man aged 50-59 years with Graves' hyperthyroidism. The CDR3 protein is CASSPTSGREYEQYF. The CDR3 DNA reads TGTGCCAGCAGCCCGACTAGCGGGAGGGAGTACGAGCAGTACTTC.